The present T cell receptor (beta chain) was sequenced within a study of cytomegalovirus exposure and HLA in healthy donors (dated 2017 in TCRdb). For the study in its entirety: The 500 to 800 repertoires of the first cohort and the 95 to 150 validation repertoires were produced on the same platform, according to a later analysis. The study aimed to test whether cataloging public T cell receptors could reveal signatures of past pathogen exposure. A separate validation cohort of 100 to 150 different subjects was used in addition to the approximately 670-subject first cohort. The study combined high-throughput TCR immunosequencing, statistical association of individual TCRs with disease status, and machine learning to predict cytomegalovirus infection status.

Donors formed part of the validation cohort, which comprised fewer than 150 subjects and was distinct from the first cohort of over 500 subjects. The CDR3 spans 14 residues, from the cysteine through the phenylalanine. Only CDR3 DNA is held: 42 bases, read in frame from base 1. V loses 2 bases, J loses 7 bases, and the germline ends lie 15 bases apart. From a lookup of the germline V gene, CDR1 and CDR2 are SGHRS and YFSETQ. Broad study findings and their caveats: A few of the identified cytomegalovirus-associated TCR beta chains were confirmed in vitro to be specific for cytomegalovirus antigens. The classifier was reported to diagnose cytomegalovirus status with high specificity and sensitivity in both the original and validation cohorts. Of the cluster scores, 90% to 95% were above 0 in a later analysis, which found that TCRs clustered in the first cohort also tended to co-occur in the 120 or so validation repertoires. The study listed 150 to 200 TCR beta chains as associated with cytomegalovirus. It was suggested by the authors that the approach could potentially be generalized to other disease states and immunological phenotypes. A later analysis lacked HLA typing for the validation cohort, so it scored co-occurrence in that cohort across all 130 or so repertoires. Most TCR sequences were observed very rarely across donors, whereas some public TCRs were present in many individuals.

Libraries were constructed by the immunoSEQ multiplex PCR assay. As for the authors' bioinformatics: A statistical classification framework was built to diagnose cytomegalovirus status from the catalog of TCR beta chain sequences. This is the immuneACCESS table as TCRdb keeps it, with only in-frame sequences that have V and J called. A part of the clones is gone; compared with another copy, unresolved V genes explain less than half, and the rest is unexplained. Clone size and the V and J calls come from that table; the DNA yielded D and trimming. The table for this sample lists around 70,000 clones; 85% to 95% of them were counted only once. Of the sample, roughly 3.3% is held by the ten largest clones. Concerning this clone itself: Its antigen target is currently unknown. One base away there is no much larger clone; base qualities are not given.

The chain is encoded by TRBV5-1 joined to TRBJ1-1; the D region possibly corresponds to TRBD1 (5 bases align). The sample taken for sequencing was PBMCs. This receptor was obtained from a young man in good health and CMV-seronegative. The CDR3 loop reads CASSFRAGGIEAFF. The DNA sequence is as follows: TGCGCCAGCAGCTTCAGGGCAGGAGGGATTGAAGCTTTCTTT.